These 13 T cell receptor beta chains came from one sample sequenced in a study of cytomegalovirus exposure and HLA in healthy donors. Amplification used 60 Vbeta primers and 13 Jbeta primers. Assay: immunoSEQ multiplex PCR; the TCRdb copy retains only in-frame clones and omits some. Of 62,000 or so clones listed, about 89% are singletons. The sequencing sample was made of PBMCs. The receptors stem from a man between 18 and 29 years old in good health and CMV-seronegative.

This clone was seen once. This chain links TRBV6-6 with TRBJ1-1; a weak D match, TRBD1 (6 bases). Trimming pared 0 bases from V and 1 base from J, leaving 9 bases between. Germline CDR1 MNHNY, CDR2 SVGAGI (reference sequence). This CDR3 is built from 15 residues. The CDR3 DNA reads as TGTGCCAGCAGTTACTCGAGGGACACGAACACTGAAGCTTTCTTT. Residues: CASSYSRDTNTEAFF.

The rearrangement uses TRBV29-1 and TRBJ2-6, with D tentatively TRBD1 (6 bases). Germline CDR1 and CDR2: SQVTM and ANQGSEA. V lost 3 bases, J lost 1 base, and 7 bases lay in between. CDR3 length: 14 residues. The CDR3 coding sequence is TGCAGCGTTGACACAGGGTCTGGGGCCAACGTCCTGACTTTC. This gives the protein CSVDTGSGANVLTF. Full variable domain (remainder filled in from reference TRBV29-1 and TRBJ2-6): SAVISQKPSRDICQRGTSLTIQCQVDSQVTMMFWYRQQPGQSLTLIATANQGSEATYESGFVIDKFPISRPNLTFSTLTVSNMSPEDSSIYLCSVDTGSGANVLTFGAGSRLTVL.

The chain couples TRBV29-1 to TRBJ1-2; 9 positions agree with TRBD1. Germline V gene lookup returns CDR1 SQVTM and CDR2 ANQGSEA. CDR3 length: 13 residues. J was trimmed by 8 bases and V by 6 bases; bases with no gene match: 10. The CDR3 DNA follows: TGCAGCGTCTGGACAGGGGCGGTAGAGGGCTACACCTTC. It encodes CSVWTGAVEGYTF.

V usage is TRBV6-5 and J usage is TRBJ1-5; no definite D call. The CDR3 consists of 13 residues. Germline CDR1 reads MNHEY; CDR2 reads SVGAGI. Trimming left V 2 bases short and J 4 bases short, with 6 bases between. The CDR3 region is CASSYEDNQPQHF. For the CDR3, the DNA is TGTGCCAGCAGTTACGAGGATAATCAGCCCCAGCATTTT.

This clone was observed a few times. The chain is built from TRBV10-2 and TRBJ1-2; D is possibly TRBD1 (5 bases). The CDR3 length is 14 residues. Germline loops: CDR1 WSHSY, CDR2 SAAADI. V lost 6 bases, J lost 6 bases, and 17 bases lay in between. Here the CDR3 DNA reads TGCGCCAGCAGCCCCTCCCCTTGGGGCCATGGCTACACCTTC. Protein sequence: CASSPSPWGHGYTF.

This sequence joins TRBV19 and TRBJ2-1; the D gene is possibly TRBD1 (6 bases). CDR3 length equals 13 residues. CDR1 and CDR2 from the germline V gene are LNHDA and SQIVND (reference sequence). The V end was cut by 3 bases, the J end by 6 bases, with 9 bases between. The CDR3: CASSIQGSNEQFF. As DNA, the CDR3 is TGTGCCAGTAGTATTCAGGGGTCCAATGAGCAGTTCTTC.

The chain's CDR3 is CASSPRPEEELFF. The CDR3 DNA reads TGTGCCAGCTCACCCCGTCCGGAGGAAGAACTGTTTTTT. The chain couples TRBV25-1 to TRBJ1-4; D gene uncertain. The V gene lost 8 bases and the J gene lost 12 bases, with 19 bases spanning the gap. The CDR3 is made up of 13 amino acids. Germline V lookup: CDR1 MGHDK, CDR2 SYGVNS.

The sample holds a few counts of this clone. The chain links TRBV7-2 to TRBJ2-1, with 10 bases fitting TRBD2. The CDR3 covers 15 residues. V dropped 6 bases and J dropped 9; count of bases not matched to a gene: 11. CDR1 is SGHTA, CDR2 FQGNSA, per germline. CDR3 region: CASSIASGGAREQFF. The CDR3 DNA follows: TGTGCCAGCAGTATCGCGAGCGGGGGGGCTCGTGAGCAGTTCTTC.

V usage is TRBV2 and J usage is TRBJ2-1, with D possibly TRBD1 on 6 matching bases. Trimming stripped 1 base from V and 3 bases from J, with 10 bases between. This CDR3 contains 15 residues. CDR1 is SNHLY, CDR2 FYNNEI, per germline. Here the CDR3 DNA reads TGTGCCAGCAGTGAAGGACAGGACCACTACAATGAGCAGTTCTTC. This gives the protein CASSEGQDHYNEQFF.

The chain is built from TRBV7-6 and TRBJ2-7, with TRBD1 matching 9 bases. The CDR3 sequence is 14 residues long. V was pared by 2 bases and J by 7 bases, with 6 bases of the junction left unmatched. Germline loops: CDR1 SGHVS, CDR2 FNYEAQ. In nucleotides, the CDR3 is TGTGCCAGCAGCTTACGGACAGGGGACTCGGAGCAGTACTTC. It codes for CASSLRTGDSEQYF.

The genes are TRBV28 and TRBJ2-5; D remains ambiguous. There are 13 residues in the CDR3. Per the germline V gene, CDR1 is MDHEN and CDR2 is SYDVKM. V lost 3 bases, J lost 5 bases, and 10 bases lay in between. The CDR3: CASSLWRSETQYF. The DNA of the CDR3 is TGTGCCAGCAGTTTGTGGAGAAGCGAGACCCAGTACTTC.

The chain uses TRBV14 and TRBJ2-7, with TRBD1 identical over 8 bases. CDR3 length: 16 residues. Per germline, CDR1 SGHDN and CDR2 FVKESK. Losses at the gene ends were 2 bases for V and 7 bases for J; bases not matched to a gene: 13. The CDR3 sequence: CASSQKDPRGQKEQYF. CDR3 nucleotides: TGTGCCAGCAGCCAAAAGGATCCCAGGGGGCAGAAGGAGCAGTACTTC. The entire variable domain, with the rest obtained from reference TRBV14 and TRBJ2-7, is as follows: EAGVTQFPSHSVIEKGQTVTLRCDPISGHDNLYWYRRVMGKEIKFLLHFVKESKQDESGMPNNRFLAERTGGTYSTLKVQPAELEDSGVYFCASSQKDPRGQKEQYFGPGTRLTVT.

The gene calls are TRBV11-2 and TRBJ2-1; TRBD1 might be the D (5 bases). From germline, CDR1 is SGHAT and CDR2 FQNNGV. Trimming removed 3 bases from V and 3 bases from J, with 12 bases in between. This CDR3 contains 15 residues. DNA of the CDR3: TGTGCCAGCAGCTTTCTTCAGGGTTTCTACAATGAGCAGTTCTTC. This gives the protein CASSFLQGFYNEQFF.